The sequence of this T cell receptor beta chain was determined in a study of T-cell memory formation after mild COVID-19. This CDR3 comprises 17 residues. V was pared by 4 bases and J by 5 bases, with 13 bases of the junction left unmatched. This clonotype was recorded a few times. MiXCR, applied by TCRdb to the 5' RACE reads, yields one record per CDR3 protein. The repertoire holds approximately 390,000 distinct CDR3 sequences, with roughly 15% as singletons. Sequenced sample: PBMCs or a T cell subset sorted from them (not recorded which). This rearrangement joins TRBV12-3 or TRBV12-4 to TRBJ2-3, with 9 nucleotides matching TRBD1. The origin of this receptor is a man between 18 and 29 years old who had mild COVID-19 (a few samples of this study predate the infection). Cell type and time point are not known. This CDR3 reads CASSSRDRVSPGDTQYF. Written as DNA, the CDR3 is TGTGCCAGCAGTTCCCGGGACAGGGTTTCCCCGGGAGATACGCAGTATTTT.